The TCR beta chain described here comes from a study of shared clonotypes between healthy human individuals (dated by TCRdb to the early 2020s). Study-level background: The cohort comprised a couple of women and a few men aged 18 to 49 years. The study deeply sequenced blood TCR repertoires of five healthy adults to estimate repertoire size and the extent of clonotype sharing between individuals. Per donor, leukapheresis produced somewhere between about 0.94 and 8.9 billion PBMCs. For each donor, CD4 naive and CD4 memory were each run on three plates, CD8 naive on two plates, and CD8 memory on one plate. Libraries were prepared and TCR repertoires were sequenced by different laboratories using diverse techniques, in order to increase sequencing depth and limit assay-specific biases.

Using the deep immunoSEQ assay, multiplex PCR amplified TCR CDR3 regions from genomic DNA. Extracted genomic DNA from each cell subset was distributed evenly across all wells of several immunoSEQ 96-well plates, and each plate was treated as a replicate. For sorted subsets, 200 ng of genomic DNA, equivalent to some 33,000 T cell genomes, went into each replicate PCR. The purified libraries were quantified using a Qubit 3.0 fluorometer, sized with a Bioanalyzer 2100, and then quantified again using the KAPA Library Quantification kit. A separate single-read 150-cycle Illumina NextSeq 550 flow cell was used to sequence each immunoSEQ 96-well plate. The authors processed their data as follows. Because the immunoSEQ output included only junctional sequences and no quality scores, the filtering could not be the same as the filtering used for full-length reads. To assign V/J genes and CDR3, sequences were annotated using PyIR, a Python wrapper for IgBLAST v1.9, with IMGT germline references. Reads with weak V/J assignments (E-value above 1e-6), missing CDR3, stop codons, out-of-frame junctions, or ambiguous translated residues were removed. V3J clonotypes were defined as sequences sharing the same inferred V gene, J gene, and CDR3 amino acid sequence. Percentage overlap between repertoires was computed as shared unique clonotypes divided by the size of the smaller repertoire. Repertoire richness was assessed with RTK rarefaction, the Chao1 estimator, and Recon v2.1 estimates of unobserved clonotypes. For all TCRbeta clonotypes obtained by the gDNA method from four donors, generation probabilities were computed with OLGA. The source is immuneACCESS, and TCRdb retained only in-frame sequences with V and J called. Part of the clones is not carried over; for the studies checked, unresolved V genes explain less than half of this, and the remainder is unexplained. V and J calls and clone size follow that table, whereas D and trimming were derived from the DNA. The table for this sample lists roughly 2 million clones; 90% to 96% of them were counted only once. Over 0.1% of the sample is in the top ten clones.

Spanning cysteine to phenylalanine, the CDR3 consists of 12 amino acids. Solely the CDR3 DNA is kept, with 36 bases framed from the first base. The germline V gene specifies MGHDK as CDR1 and SYGVNS as CDR2. V drops 7 bases and J drops 4 bases, leaving 8 bases in between. The paper's findings and limits, for the study overall: About 5% of naive CD4, around 4% of naive CD8, approximately 2.2% of memory CD4, and about 0.4% of memory CD8 clonotypes were shared across a few donors. Larger estimated clonotype richness was generally found for naive subsets than for memory subsets. Sampling was restricted to blood, and TCR repertoires in tissues likely differ from the TCR repertoires found in blood. The small number of donors limited the genetic and exposure-history diversity represented. Clonotypes shared by all four sorted-subset donors showed higher generation probabilities than non-shared clonotypes. Pairwise subsampling led to the expectation that sequencing depth would affect the degree of clonotype sharing among donors. Incomplete sequencing was indicated by rarefaction of sorted-subset datasets, despite the large sequencing depth.

Healthy HIV-negative adults with no recently reported acute infections or vaccinations were included as donors. Every donor was a Caucasian adult living in Nashville, Tennessee, USA. CD4+ T cells were enriched through magnetic negative selection, after which naive cells were positively selected on CD45RA and the remaining negative fraction served as the memory subset. After blood collection by leukapheresis, PBMCs were isolated using Ficoll-Histopaque density gradient centrifugation and then cryopreserved in the vapor phase of liquid nitrogen. Purity and quantity of every magnetically sorted T cell population were checked by analytical flow cytometry. Each sorted fraction had its genomic DNA isolated and then quantified by UV absorbance on a Nanodrop 2000c. About this clone: Its antigen has not been determined. One base away there is no much larger clone; base qualities are not given.

The rearranged chain carries TRBV25-1 and TRBJ1-3; the D region possibly corresponds to TRBD1 (6 bases align). The sequencing sample was made of naive CD4+ T cells sorted from blood. The intended sense of this specimen's cell subset or site label: CD45RA+ positively selected. The TCR originated in a man between 18 and 35 years old in good health. The DNA sequence follows: TGTGCCAGCACGCAGGGGGGAAACACCATATATTTT. The translation is CASTQGGNTIYF.